A selection of T cell receptor beta chains follows, all from one sample in a study of OX40 agonist ivuxolimab in advanced cancers. TCRdb's table, derived via immunoSEQ multiplex PCR, lists solely in-frame clones and lacks some. The sample carries about 59,000 clones, more than 75% recorded once. The sample consisted of CD4+ or CD8+ T cells sorted from blood, taken in a trial of the OX40 agonist ivuxolimab. These receptors were taken from an adult with an advanced solid tumor such as melanoma, head and neck, liver or kidney cancer. The CDR3 runs from the conserved cysteine through the conserved F or W. D genes are given only for firm matches. The size of a clone is reported for some rows only, either as once, few or many, or as a class for expanded clones.

j_gene: TRBJ2-6
abundance: -
v_gene: TRBV5-8
d_gene: TRBD1
CDR3nt: TGTGCCAGCAGCTTGGGGACAGGGGGGCCGGGCGGGGCCAACGTCCTGACTTTC
CDR3aa: CASSLGTGGPGGANVLTF

j_gene: TRBJ2-1
abundance: -
v_gene: TRBV5-1
d_gene: -
CDR3nt: TGCGCCAGCAGGGAGGTGGATTCCCCTGGTGGTGAGCAGTTCTTC
CDR3aa: CASREVDSPGGEQFF

j_gene: TRBJ2-7
abundance: -
v_gene: TRBV2
d_gene: -
CDR3nt: TGTGCCAGCAGGACGGAGGGGTCCTCCTACGAGCAGTACTTC
CDR3aa: CASRTEGSSYEQYF

j_gene: TRBJ2-3
abundance: -
v_gene: TRBV29-1
d_gene: TRBD2
CDR3nt: TGCAGCGTTGAAACGGGAGGCTCAGATACGCAGTATTTT
CDR3aa: CSVETGGSDTQYF

j_gene: TRBJ2-3
abundance: -
v_gene: TRBV19
d_gene: -
CDR3nt: TGTGCCAGTAGTGCTTGGAGAGGTAGCACAGATACGCAGTATTTT
CDR3aa: CASSAWRGSTDTQYF

j_gene: TRBJ2-5
abundance: -
v_gene: TRBV4-1
d_gene: TRBD2
CDR3nt: TGCGCCAGCAGTCAAGGACTAGCGGTCCAAGAGACCCAGTACTTC
CDR3aa: CASSQGLAVQETQYF

j_gene: TRBJ1-4
abundance: -
v_gene: TRBV6-5
d_gene: -
CDR3nt: TGTGCCAGCAGCCTCAACCAAAATGAAAAACTGTTTTTT
CDR3aa: CASSLNQNEKLFF

j_gene: TRBJ1-6
abundance: -
v_gene: TRBV2
d_gene: -
CDR3nt: TGTGCCAGCAGTGCCGATGGCCGCGGATATAATTCGCCCCTCCACTTT
CDR3aa: CASSADGRGYNSPLHF

j_gene: TRBJ2-2
abundance: -
v_gene: TRBV4-2
d_gene: -
CDR3nt: TGTGCCAGCAGCCAAGTTGGGTTCCCGAACACCGGGGAGCTGTTTTTT
CDR3aa: CASSQVGFPNTGELFF

j_gene: TRBJ1-1
abundance: -
v_gene: TRBV4-2
d_gene: -
CDR3nt: TGTGCCAGCAGCCAAGATCTAAGGATTGGGGGAGGGCGAGCTTTCTTT
CDR3aa: CASSQDLRIGGGRAFF

j_gene: TRBJ1-4
abundance: -
v_gene: TRBV25-1
d_gene: -
CDR3nt: TGTGCCAGCGGACAGACAGGTCTTACCAATGAAAAACTGTTTTTT
CDR3aa: CASGQTGLTNEKLFF

j_gene: TRBJ2-1
abundance: -
v_gene: TRBV2
d_gene: -
CDR3nt: TGTGCCAGCAGCGATCATCAGGTAGCAGTTGAGCAGTTCTTC
CDR3aa: CASSDHQVAVEQFF

j_gene: TRBJ2-5
abundance: -
v_gene: TRBV14
d_gene: -
CDR3nt: TGTGCCAGCAGCCAAGATCTGGGAGGGACCCAGTACTTC
CDR3aa: CASSQDLGGTQYF

j_gene: TRBJ2-3
abundance: once
v_gene: TRBV11-2
d_gene: -
CDR3nt: TGTGCCAGCAGCTTAGGCAGGGGACCCTATACGCAGTATTTT
CDR3aa: CASSLGRGPYTQYF

j_gene: TRBJ2-1
abundance: -
v_gene: TRBV5-4
d_gene: -
CDR3nt: TGTGCCAGCACCCTACAGGGGGGGAATGAGCAGTTCTTC
CDR3aa: CASTLQGGNEQFF

j_gene: TRBJ1-3
abundance: -
v_gene: TRBV19
d_gene: -
CDR3nt: TGTGCCAGCTCCCAAGGGGCCTCTGGAAACACCATATATTTT
CDR3aa: CASSQGASGNTIYF

j_gene: TRBJ2-3
abundance: -
v_gene: TRBV6-5
d_gene: TRBD1
CDR3nt: TGTGCCAGCAGCTGGACAGGGGGCGATATAAGAACGCAGTATTTT
CDR3aa: CASSWTGGDIRTQYF

j_gene: TRBJ2-7
abundance: -
v_gene: TRBV7-8
d_gene: TRBD1
CDR3nt: TGTGCCAGCAGTGAACCGGGACAGGTTACCTACGAGCAGTACTTC
CDR3aa: CASSEPGQVTYEQYF